One sample yielded the 24 T cell receptor beta chains listed below, sequenced in a study of shared clonotypes between healthy human individuals. Assay used: immunoSEQ multiplex PCR; TCRdb lists only in-frame clones, some missing. This sample yields hundreds of thousands of clones, of which less than 80% are seen a single time; 1.8% belongs to the top ten. The sequencing input was memory CD4+ T cells sorted from blood. The subset: CD45RA-negative fraction. The receptors shown here come from a young woman in good health.

As concerns this clone: The germline gene is not matched at one end of the junction; a read error may be the cause. This chain uses TRBV28 with TRBJ2-1; 11 bases are a match to TRBD2. CDR1 MDHEN and CDR2 SYDVKM come from the germline V gene. The length of the CDR3 is 17 residues. The CDR3 DNA reads as TGTACCAGCAGTTCCCTGACTAGCGGGGTTCCCTACAATGAGCAGTTCTTC. As protein: CTSSSLTSGVPYNEQFF.

This chain uses TRBV20-1 with TRBJ2-1; D ambiguous. The CDR3 runs to 10 residues. Germline assignment: CDR1 DFQATT and CDR2 SNEGSKA (reference sequence). Trimming took 6 bases from V and 12 from J, leaving 12 bases between them. This CDR3 reads CSAALSSQFF. CDR3 DNA: TGCAGTGCAGCGTTATCGTCGCAGTTCTTC.

This chain uses TRBV28 with TRBJ2-1; 9 bases match TRBD1. The CDR3 sequence is 15 residues long. Unmatched junction bases numbered 12, after V lost 6 bases and J lost 9 bases. Germline CDR1 MDHEN, CDR2 SYDVKM. CDR3 sequence (DNA): TGTGCCAGCAGCACCCGGGACAGGGTTGGTACTGAGCAGTTCTTC. It codes for CASSTRDRVGTEQFF. The whole variable domain, filled in from reference TRBV28 and TRBJ2-1, reads DVKVTQSSRYLVKRTGEKVFLECVQDMDHENMFWYRQDPGLGLRLIYFSYDVKMKEKGDIPEGYSVSREKKERFSLILESASTNQTSMYLCASSTRDRVGTEQFFGPGTRLTVL.

The V gene is TRBV18, the J gene TRBJ1-4, with a weak D call TRBD1 (6 bases). Deletions cut 2 bases from V and 2 bases from J, with 15 bases between. The CDR3 is 17 amino acids. Germline V CDR1 and CDR2: KGHSH, LQKENI. The CDR3 DNA reads TGTGCCAGCTCACCAAGGTCGTCAGGGGCGACTAATGAAAAACTGTTTTTT. Its translation: CASSPRSSGATNEKLFF.

V usage is TRBV7-9 and J usage is TRBJ2-2, with 9 bases fitting TRBD1. This CDR3 is 15 amino acids long. V lost 5 bases to trimming and J lost 4 bases; unmatched junction nucleotides: 5. Per germline, CDR1 SEHNR and CDR2 FQNEAQ (reference sequence). CDR3 coding DNA: TGTGCCAGCAGCGTAGGGACAGGGATCACCGGGGAGCTGTTTTTT. The encoded protein is CASSVGTGITGELFF.

About this clone itself: Other DNA sequences of this sample code for an identical CDR3. The V gene is TRBV5-1, the J gene TRBJ1-3, with TRBD1 matching 7 bases. V shed 4 bases, J shed 2 bases, and the junction held 3 bases outside the gene matches. The germline V gene encodes CDR1 SGHRS and CDR2 YFSETQ. CDR3 size: 14 residues. Written as DNA, the CDR3 is TGCGCCAGCAGCCCGCAGGGGGCTGGAAACACCATATATTTT. It is translated as CASSPQGAGNTIYF. The full variable domain, its missing parts supplied by reference TRBV5-1 and TRBJ1-3, is KAGVTQTPRYLIKTRGQQVTLSCSPISGHRSVSWYQQTPGQGLQFLFEYFSETQRNKGNFPGRFSGRQFSNSRSEMNVSTLELGDSALYLCASSPQGAGNTIYFGEGSWLTVV.

The V call is TRBV11-2, the J call TRBJ2-7; 7 positions agree with TRBD1. The junction had 3 bases not matched to a gene; V was cut back by 8 bases and J by 2 bases. In germline, CDR1 is SGHAT, CDR2 FQNNGV. The CDR3 length is 12 residues. In DNA, the CDR3 is TGTGCCAGCGGGACAGAGCCCTACGAGCAGTACTTC. It yields the protein CASGTEPYEQYF.

The chain uses TRBV7-9 and TRBJ2-1; 7 nucleotides match TRBD2. V was clipped by 2 bases and J by 5 bases; unmatched bases: 9. The germline V gene has CDR1 SEHNR and CDR2 FQNEAQ (reference sequence). The CDR3 extends over 16 amino acids. Here the CDR3 reads CASSLPLGAGDNEQFF. CDR3 in DNA: TGTGCCAGCAGCTTACCTCTCGGGGCGGGGGACAATGAGCAGTTCTTC.

The V gene is TRBV19, the J gene TRBJ2-5; D ambiguous. CDR1 and CDR2 (germline): LNHDA, SQIVND (reference sequence). This CDR3 contains 14 residues. Trimming took off 3 bases at V and 5 bases at J, with 13 bases between the two ends. The DNA for the CDR3 is TGTGCCAGTAGTATGTCGGGCCCCGGGGAGACCCAGTACTTC. Translation: CASSMSGPGETQYF.

This clone was counted a few times. The chain carries TRBV7-9 and TRBJ2-5, with TRBD1 matching 8 bases. The V gene end was trimmed by 6 bases and the J gene end by 5 bases; junction bases not matched to a gene: 11. The CDR3 runs 15 residues. The germline V gene has CDR1 SEHNR and CDR2 FQNEAQ (reference sequence). The CDR3 spells CASSKRTGSVETQYF. The CDR3 DNA reads TGTGCCAGCAGTAAACGGACAGGGTCGGTGGAGACCCAGTACTTC.

The DNA of the CDR3 is TGCGCCAGCAGCCCCGATGGGGGGGCGGAGACCCAGTACTTC. Amino acid sequence: CASSPDGGAETQYF. The chain links TRBV5-1 to TRBJ2-5, with D possibly TRBD2 on 7 matching bases. Between the trimmed V and J ends, which lost 4 bases and 5 bases, there was a span of 15 bases. CDR1 and CDR2 from the germline V gene are SGHRS and YFSETQ. The length of the CDR3 is 14 residues.

The V gene is TRBV28, the J gene TRBJ1-2; D is undetermined. The CDR3 extends over 14 amino acids. V lost 3 bases to trimming and J lost 4 bases, with 12 bases between them. Germline values: CDR1 MDHEN, CDR2 SYDVKM. This CDR3 is CASSLGDTFYGYTF. CDR3 sequence (DNA): TGTGCCAGCAGTTTGGGTGATACCTTCTATGGCTACACCTTC.

J is TRBJ2-7 and V is TRBV19; D uncertain. This CDR3 has 14 residues. Germline V gives CDR1 LNHDA, CDR2 SQIVND (reference sequence). The V and J ends lost 6 bases and 0 bases respectively, with 12 bases between them. In DNA form, the CDR3 reads TGTGCCAGTAGCTTGGACGGAAACTCCTACGAGCAGTACTTC. Translating gives CASSLDGNSYEQYF.

This clone was detected only a few times. This chain uses TRBV18 with TRBJ2-3; no reliable D call. The V gene's germline CDR1 is KGHSH and CDR2 LQKENI. Trimming took 0 bases from V and 0 from J, leaving 10 bases between them. The length of the CDR3 is 16 residues. CDR3 residues: CASSPPVVGSTDTQYF. The CDR3 coding sequence is TGTGCCAGCTCACCACCGGTGGTTGGCAGCACAGATACGCAGTATTTT.

The chain couples TRBV27 to TRBJ1-5; 8 nucleotides align to TRBD1. After removal of 5 bases from V and 1 base from J, the junction contained 10 bases not matched to a gene. The CDR3 extends over 17 amino acids. Germline CDR1 MNHEY, CDR2 SMNVEV (reference sequence). CDR3 bases: TGTGCCAGCAGTGCCCAGGGGGCAGGATGGAGCAATCAGCCCCAGCATTTT. This translates into CASSAQGAGWSNQPQHF.

This clone was recorded a few times. The chain couples TRBV5-1 to TRBJ2-1, with 7 bases matching TRBD2. V lost 3 bases, J lost 9 bases, and 9 bases stayed unmatched. The CDR3 is 14 amino acids. CDR1 SGHRS and CDR2 YFSETQ come from the germline V gene. The CDR3 is CASSSGGYQGEQFF. Here the CDR3 DNA reads TGCGCCAGCAGCTCGGGAGGTTACCAGGGTGAGCAGTTCTTC.

This sequence joins TRBV9 and TRBJ1-2; tentatively, D is TRBD1 (6 bases). V was clipped by 0 bases and J by 8 bases, with 14 bases between them. The CDR3 runs 14 residues. Germline loops: CDR1 SGDLS, CDR2 YYNGEE. DNA for the CDR3: TGTGCCAGCAGCGTAGCTTCGGGGGCCGGCGGCTACACCTTC. As protein: CASSVASGAGGYTF.

V gene TRBV7-2 combines with J gene TRBJ2-7; 11 bases align to TRBD2. J lost 5 bases, V lost 5 bases, and 8 bases had no gene match. The CDR3 is 15 amino acids. Germline-derived CDR1 and CDR2 are SGHTA and FQGNSA. The CDR3 sequence is CASSPQLAGAHEQYF. CDR3 nucleotides: TGTGCCAGCAGCCCACAACTAGCGGGAGCCCACGAGCAGTACTTC.

The chain joins TRBV10-3 to TRBJ1-2, with 7 positions matching TRBD1. The CDR3 has 16 amino acids. The V and J ends lost 7 bases and 0 bases, in that order; junction bases with no gene match: 11. Germline assignment: CDR1 ENHRY and CDR2 SYGVKD. This chain's CDR3 is CAIMVRDSPANYGYTF. The CDR3 coding sequence is TGTGCCATCATGGTCCGGGACAGCCCGGCTAACTATGGCTACACCTTC.

The chain recombines TRBV4-2 with TRBJ1-2; the D is unclear. The germline V gene has CDR1 LGHNA and CDR2 YNFKEQ. The CDR3 extends over 13 amino acids. Trimming took off 1 base at V and 2 bases at J, with 5 bases between the two ends. CDR3 DNA sequence: TGTGCCAGCAGCCAAGGGCGCAACTATGGCTACACCTTC. Its translation: CASSQGRNYGYTF.

This clone has more than one count but fewer than ten. V gene TRBV6-4 combines with J gene TRBJ2-2; 8 positions match TRBD1. The CDR3 runs to 13 residues. Germline-derived CDR1 and CDR2 are MRHNA and SNTAGT. The trim removed 5 bases at V and 6 bases at J, leaving 2 bases unmatched. CDR3 in amino acids: CASSSGGPGELFF. The CDR3 coding sequence is TGTGCCAGCAGTTCAGGGGGCCCCGGGGAGCTGTTTTTT.

The chain couples TRBV5-4 to TRBJ2-1; weak D call: TRBD1 (6 bases). Germline CDR1 and CDR2: SGHNT and YYREEE (reference sequence). The CDR3 extends over 15 amino acids. The germline V and J ends were trimmed by 4 bases and 5 bases, with 16 bases remaining between them. CDR3 amino acids: CASSGGQGGHNEQFF. Here the CDR3 DNA reads TGTGCCAGCAGCGGGGGCCAGGGTGGCCACAATGAGCAGTTCTTC.

A single count supports this clone. The chain recombines TRBV30 with TRBJ2-3; D may match TRBD1 or TRBD2 (6 bases each). CDR1 is GTSNPN, CDR2 SVGIG, per germline (reference sequence). The CDR3 consists of 11 residues. The V and J ends lost 6 bases and 9 bases respectively, with 13 bases between them. In DNA, the CDR3 is TGTGCCTGCACTCGGGGGCAAACGCAGTATTTT. Residues: CACTRGQTQYF.

The rearrangement uses TRBV18 and TRBJ2-3, with TRBD1 identical over 10 bases. The germline CDR1 and CDR2 sequences are KGHSH and LQKENI. Unmatched junction bases numbered 8, after V lost 1 base and J lost 4 bases. The CDR3 extends over 17 amino acids. As DNA, the CDR3 is TGTGCCAGCTCACCACGCGGCATGACAGGGGGCGCAGATACGCAGTATTTT. It is translated as CASSPRGMTGGADTQYF. Together with reference TRBV18 and TRBJ2-3, the CDR3 gives the full variable domain: NAGVMQNPRHLVRRRGQEARLRCSPMKGHSHVYWYRQLPEEGLKFMVYLQKENIIDESGMPKERFSAEFPKEGPSILRIQQVVRGDSAAYFCASSPRGMTGGADTQYFGPGTRLTVL.